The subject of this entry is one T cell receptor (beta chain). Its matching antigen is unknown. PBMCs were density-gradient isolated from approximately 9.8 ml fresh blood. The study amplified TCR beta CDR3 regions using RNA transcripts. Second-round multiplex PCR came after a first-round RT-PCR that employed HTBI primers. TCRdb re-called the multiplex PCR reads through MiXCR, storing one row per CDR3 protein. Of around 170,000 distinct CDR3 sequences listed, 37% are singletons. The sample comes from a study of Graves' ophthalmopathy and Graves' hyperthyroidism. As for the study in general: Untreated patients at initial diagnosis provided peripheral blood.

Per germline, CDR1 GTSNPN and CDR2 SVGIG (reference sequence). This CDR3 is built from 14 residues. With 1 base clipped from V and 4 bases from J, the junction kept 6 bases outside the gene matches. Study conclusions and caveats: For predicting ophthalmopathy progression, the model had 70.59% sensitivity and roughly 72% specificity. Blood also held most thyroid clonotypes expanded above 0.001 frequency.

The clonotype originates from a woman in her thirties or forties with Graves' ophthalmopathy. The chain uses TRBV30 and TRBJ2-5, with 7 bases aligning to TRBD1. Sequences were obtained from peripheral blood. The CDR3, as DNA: TGTGCCTGGAGTGGAGGGGGCGGAGGAGAGACCCAGTACTTC. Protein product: CAWSGGGGGETQYF.